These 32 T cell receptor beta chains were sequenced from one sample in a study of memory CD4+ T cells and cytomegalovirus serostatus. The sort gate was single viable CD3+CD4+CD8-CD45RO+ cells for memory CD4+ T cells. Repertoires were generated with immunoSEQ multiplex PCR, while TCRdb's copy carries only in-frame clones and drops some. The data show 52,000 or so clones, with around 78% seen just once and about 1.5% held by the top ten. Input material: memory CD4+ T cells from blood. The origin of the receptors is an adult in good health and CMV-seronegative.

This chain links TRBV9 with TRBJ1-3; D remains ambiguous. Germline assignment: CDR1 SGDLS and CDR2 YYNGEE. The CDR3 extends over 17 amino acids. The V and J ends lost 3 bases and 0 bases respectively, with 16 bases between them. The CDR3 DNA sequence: TGTGCCAGCAGCGATTGGCACGGCACGAGCTCTGGAAACACCATATATTTT. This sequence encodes CASSDWHGTSSGNTIYF. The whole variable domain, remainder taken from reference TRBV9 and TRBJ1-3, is DSGVTQTPKHLITATGQRVTLRCSPRSGDLSVYWYQQSLDQGLQFLIQYYNGEERAKGNILERFSAQQFPDLHSELNLSSLELGDSALYFCASSDWHGTSSGNTIYFGEGSWLTVV.

CDR3 region: CASSLSTQGAIGYTF. CDR3 bases: TGTGCCAGCAGTTTATCGACCCAGGGGGCGATTGGCTACACCTTC. V usage is TRBV28 and J usage is TRBJ1-2; 8 bases agree with TRBD1. Germline-derived CDR1 and CDR2 are MDHEN and SYDVKM. This CDR3 region has 15 residues. The ends lost 1 base at V and 7 bases at J; junction bases unmatched: 8.

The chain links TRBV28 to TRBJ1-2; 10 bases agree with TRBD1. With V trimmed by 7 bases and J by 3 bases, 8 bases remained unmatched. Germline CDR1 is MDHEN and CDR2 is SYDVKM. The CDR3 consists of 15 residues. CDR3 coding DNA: TGTGCCAGCATTATGACAGGGGGCTCGGACTATGGCTACACCTTC. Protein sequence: CASIMTGGSDYGYTF.

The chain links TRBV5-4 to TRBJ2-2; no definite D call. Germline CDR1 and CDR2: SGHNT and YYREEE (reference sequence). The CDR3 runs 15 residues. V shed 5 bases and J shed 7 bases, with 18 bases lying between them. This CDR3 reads CASRLHTGDYGELFF. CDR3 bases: TGTGCCAGCAGACTACATACGGGTGATTACGGGGAGCTGTTTTTT.

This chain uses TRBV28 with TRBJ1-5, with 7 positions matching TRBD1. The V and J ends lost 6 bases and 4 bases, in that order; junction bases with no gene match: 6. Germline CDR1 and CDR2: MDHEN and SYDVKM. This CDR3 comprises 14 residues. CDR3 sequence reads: CASRQSGGNQPQHF. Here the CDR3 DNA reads TGTGCCAGCAGGCAGTCAGGGGGAAATCAGCCCCAGCATTTT. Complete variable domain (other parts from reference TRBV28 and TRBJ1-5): DVKVTQSSRYLVKRTGEKVFLECVQDMDHENMFWYRQDPGLGLRLIYFSYDVKMKEKGDIPEGYSVSREKKERFSLILESASTNQTSMYLCASRQSGGNQPQHFGDGTRLSIL.

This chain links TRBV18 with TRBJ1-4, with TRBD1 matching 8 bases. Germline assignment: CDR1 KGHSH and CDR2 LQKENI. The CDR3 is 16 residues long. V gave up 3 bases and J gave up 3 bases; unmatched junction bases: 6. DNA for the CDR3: TGTGCCAGCTCACCTTACACGACAGGGGCTAATGAAAAACTGTTTTTT. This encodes CASSPYTTGANEKLFF.

The CDR3 bases are TGTGCCAGCTCACCACCGACGGTACCCTACGAGCAGTACTTC. This codes for CASSPPTVPYEQYF. The V and J genes are TRBV18 and TRBJ2-7, with no clear D. Per the germline V gene, CDR1 is KGHSH and CDR2 is LQKENI. The CDR3 runs to 14 residues. The V gene lost 0 bases and the J gene lost 2 bases, with 8 bases spanning the gap.

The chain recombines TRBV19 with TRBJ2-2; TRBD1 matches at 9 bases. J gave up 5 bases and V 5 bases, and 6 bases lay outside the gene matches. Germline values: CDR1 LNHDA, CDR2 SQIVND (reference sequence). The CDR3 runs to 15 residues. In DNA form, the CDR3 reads TGTGCCAGTAGTCGGGACAGGGAAAAAACCGGGGAGCTGTTTTTT. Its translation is CASSRDREKTGELFF.

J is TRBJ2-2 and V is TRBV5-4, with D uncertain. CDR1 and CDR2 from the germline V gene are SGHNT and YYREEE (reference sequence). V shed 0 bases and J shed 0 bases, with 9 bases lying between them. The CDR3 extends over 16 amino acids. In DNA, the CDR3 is TGTGCCAGCAGCTTGGAGGGTGGGGCGAACACCGGGGAGCTGTTTTTT. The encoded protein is CASSLEGGANTGELFF.

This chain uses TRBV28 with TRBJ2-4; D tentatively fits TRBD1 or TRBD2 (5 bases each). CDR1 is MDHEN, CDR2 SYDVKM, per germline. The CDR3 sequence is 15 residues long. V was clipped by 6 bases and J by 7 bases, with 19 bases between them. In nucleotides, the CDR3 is TGTGCCAGCAGACTGTACTCAGGGAGTGGGAACATTCAGTACTTC. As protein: CASRLYSGSGNIQYF.

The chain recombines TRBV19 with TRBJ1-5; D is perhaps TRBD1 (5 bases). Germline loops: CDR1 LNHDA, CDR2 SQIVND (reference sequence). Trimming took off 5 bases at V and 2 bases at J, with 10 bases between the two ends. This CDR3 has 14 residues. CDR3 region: CASSAGSGNQPQHF. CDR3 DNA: TGTGCCAGTAGTGCAGGGAGTGGCAATCAGCCCCAGCATTTT.

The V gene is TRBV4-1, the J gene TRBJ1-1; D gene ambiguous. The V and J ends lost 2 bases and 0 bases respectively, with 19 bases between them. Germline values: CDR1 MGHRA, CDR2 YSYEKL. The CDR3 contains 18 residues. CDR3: CASSQPLLVRALNTEAFF. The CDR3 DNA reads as TGCGCCAGCAGCCAACCCCTCTTAGTTAGGGCCTTGAACACTGAAGCTTTCTTT.

The CDR3 DNA follows: TGTGCCAGCAGTTTTATGGATGGCTACACCTTC. Encoded protein: CASSFMDGYTF. The chain recombines TRBV28 with TRBJ1-2; D remains ambiguous. CDR3 length: 11 residues. From germline, CDR1 is MDHEN and CDR2 SYDVKM. Trimming stripped 3 bases from V and 6 bases from J, with 5 bases between.

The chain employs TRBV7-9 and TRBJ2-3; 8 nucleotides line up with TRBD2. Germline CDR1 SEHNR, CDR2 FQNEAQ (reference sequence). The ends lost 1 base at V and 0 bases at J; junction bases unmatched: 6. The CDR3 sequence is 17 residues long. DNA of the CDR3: TGTGCCAGCAGCTTAGTCGGGGGGGCCCTAAGCACAGATACGCAGTATTTT. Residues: CASSLVGGALSTDTQYF.

The CDR3 DNA follows: TGTGCCAGCTCACCAGCTAGCGCCAATGAGCAGTTCTTC. Protein sequence: CASSPASANEQFF. This chain joins TRBV18 and TRBJ2-1, with D perhaps matching TRBD2 (6 bases). The CDR3 has 13 amino acids. V lost 2 bases to trimming and J lost 6 bases, with 8 bases between them. CDR1 and CDR2 from the germline V gene are KGHSH and LQKENI.

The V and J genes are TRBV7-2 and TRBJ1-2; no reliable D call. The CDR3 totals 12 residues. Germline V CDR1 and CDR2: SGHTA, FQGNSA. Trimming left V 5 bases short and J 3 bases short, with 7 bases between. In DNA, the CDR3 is TGTGCCAGCAGCACTGGACACTATGGCTACACCTTC. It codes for CASSTGHYGYTF.

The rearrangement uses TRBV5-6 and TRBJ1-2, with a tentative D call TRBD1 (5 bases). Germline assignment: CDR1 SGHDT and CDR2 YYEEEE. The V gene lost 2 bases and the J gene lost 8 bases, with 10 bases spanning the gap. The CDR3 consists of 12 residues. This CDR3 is CASSLGVGGYTF. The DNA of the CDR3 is TGTGCCAGCAGCTTAGGGGTGGGAGGCTACACCTTC.

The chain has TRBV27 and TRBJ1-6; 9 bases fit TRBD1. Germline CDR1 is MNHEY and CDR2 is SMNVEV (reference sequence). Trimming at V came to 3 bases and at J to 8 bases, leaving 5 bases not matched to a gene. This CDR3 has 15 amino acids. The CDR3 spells CASSLAGQGDSPLHF. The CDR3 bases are TGTGCCAGCAGTTTGGCGGGACAGGGAGATTCACCCCTCCACTTT.

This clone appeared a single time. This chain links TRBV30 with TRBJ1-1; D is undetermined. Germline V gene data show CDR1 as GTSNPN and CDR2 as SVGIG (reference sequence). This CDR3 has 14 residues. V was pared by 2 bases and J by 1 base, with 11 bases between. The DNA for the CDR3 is TGTGCCTGGAGTAGAGAGACGAAGAACACTGAAGCTTTCTTT. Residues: CAWSRETKNTEAFF.

CDR3 bases: TGCGCCAGCAGCTTGGTCGGGACTAGCGAAGGAGATACGCAGTATTTT. This translates into CASSLVGTSEGDTQYF. The chain employs TRBV5-1 and TRBJ2-3, with TRBD2 matching over 10 bases. V trimming: 0 bases; J trimming: 5 bases; junction bases outside the gene matches: 6. The CDR3 is 16 residues long. CDR1 and CDR2 from the germline V gene are SGHRS and YFSETQ. The full variable domain, completed using reference TRBV5-1 and TRBJ2-3, is KAGVTQTPRYLIKTRGQQVTLSCSPISGHRSVSWYQQTPGQGLQFLFEYFSETQRNKGNFPGRFSGRQFSNSRSEMNVSTLELGDSALYLCASSLVGTSEGDTQYFGPGTRLTVL.

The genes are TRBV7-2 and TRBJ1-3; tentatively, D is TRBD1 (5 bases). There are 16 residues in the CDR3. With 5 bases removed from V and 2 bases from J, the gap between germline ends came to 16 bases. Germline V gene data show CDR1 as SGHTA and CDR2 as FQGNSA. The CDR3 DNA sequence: TGTGCCAGCAGCCCCCGGGGTCAGGGTGCTGGAAACACCATATATTTT. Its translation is CASSPRGQGAGNTIYF.

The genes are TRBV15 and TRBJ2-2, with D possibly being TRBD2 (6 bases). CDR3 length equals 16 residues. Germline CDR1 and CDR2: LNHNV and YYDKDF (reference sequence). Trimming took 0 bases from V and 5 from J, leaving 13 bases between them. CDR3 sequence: CATSRDRGGGTGELFF. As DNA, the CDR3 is TGTGCCACCAGCAGAGATCGGGGTGGAGGGACCGGGGAGCTGTTTTTT. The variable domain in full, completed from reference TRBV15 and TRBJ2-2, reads DAMVIQNPRYQVTQFGKPVTLSCSQTLNHNVMYWYQQKSSQAPKLLFHYYDKDFNNEADTPDNFQSRRPNTSFCFLDIRSPGLGDTAMYLCATSRDRGGGTGELFFGEGSRLTVL.

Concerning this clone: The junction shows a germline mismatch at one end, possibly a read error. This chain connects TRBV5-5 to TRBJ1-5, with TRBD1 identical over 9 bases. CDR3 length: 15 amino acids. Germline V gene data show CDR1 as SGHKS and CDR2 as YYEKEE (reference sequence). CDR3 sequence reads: CASSLDRGLRQPQHF. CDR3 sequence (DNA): TGTGCCAGCAGTTTGGACAGGGGACTAAGGCAGCCCCAGCATTTT. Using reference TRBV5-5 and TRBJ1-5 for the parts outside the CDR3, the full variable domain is DAGVTQSPTHLIKTRGQQVTLRCSPISGHKSVSWYQQVLGQGPQFIFQYYEKEERGRGNFPDRFSARQFPNYSSELNVNALLLGDSALYLCASSLDRGLRQPQHFGDGTRLSIL.

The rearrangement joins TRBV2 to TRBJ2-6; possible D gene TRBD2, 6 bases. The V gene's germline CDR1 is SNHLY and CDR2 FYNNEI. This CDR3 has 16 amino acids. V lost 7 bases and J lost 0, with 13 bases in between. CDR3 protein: CASKDLGGSGANVLTF. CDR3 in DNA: TGTGCCAGCAAAGATCTGGGGGGCTCTGGGGCCAACGTCCTGACTTTC.

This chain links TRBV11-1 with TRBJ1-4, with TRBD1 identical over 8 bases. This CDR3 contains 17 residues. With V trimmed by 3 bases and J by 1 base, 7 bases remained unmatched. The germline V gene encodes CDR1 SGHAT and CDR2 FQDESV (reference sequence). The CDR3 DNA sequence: TGTGCCAGCAGCTTCGCAGGGGGCTCGGGAACTAATGAAAAACTGTTTTTT. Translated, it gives CASSFAGGSGTNEKLFF.

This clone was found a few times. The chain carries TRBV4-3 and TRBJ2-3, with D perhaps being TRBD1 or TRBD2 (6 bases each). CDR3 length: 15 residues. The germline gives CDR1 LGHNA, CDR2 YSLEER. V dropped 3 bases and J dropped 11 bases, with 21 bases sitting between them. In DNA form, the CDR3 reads TGCGCCAGCAGCCAGGGTCTACAGGGAAATAGCGGGCAGTATTTT. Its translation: CASSQGLQGNSGQYF.

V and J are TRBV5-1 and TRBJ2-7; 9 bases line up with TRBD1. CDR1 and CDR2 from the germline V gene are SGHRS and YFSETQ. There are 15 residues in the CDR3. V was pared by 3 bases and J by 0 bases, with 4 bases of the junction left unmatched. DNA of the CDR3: TGCGCCAGCAGCTACTTGGACAGGGGCTCCTACGAGCAGTACTTC. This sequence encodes CASSYLDRGSYEQYF. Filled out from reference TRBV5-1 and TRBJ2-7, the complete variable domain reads KAGVTQTPRYLIKTRGQQVTLSCSPISGHRSVSWYQQTPGQGLQFLFEYFSETQRNKGNFPGRFSGRQFSNSRSEMNVSTLELGDSALYLCASSYLDRGSYEQYFGPGTRLTVT.

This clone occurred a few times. This CDR3 reads CASSYSDRGDQPQHF. CDR3 bases: TGTGCCAGCAGTTACTCCGACAGGGGGGATCAGCCCCAGCATTTT. The chain joins TRBV6-5 to TRBJ1-5; TRBD1 matches at 9 bases. The CDR3 consists of 15 residues. V shed 0 bases and J 5 bases; nucleotides not matched to a gene: 2. Germline V gene sequence: CDR1 MNHEY, CDR2 SVGAGI.

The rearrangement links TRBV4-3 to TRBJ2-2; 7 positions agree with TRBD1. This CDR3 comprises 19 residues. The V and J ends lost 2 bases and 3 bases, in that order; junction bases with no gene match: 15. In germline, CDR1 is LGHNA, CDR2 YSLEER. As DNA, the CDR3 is TGCGCCAGCAGCCAACGTACGACCACAGGGACAGAAGACACCGGGGAGCTGTTTTTT. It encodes CASSQRTTTGTEDTGELFF.

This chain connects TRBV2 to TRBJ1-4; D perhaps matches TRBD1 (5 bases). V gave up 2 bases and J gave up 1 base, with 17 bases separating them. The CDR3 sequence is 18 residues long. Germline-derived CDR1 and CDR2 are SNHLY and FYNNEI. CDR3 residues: CASSEIWGDTGTNEKLFF. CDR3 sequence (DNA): TGTGCCAGCAGTGAAATATGGGGAGATACAGGAACTAATGAAAAACTGTTTTTT.

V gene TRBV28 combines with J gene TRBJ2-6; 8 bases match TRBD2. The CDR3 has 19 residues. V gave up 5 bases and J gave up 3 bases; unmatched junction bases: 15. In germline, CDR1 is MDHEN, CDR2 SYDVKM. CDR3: CASSPFREGIRSGANVLTF. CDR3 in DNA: TGTGCCAGCAGTCCGTTTCGGGAGGGCATCAGGAGTGGGGCCAACGTCCTGACTTTC.

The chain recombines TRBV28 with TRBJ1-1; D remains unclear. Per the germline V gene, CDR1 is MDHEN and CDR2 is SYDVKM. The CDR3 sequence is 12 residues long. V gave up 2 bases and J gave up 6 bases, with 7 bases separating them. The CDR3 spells CASSLISPEAFF. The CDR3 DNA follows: TGTGCCAGCAGTTTAATCTCCCCTGAAGCTTTCTTT.